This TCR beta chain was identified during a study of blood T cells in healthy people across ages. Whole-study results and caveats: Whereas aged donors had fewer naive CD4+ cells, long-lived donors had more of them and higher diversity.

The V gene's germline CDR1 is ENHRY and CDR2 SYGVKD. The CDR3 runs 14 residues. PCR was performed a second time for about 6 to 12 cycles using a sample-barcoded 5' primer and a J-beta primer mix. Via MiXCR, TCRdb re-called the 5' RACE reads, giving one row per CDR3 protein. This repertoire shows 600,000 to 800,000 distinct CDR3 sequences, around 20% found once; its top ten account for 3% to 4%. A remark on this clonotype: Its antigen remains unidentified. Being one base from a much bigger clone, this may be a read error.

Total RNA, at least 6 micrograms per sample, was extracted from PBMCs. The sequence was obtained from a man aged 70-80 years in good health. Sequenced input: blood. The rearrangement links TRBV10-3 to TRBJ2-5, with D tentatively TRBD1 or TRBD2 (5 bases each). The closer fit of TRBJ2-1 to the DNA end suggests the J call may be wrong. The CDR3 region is CAISVGAGNNEQFF. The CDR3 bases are TGTGCCATCAGTGTCGGGGCCGGAAACAATGAGCAGTTCTTC.